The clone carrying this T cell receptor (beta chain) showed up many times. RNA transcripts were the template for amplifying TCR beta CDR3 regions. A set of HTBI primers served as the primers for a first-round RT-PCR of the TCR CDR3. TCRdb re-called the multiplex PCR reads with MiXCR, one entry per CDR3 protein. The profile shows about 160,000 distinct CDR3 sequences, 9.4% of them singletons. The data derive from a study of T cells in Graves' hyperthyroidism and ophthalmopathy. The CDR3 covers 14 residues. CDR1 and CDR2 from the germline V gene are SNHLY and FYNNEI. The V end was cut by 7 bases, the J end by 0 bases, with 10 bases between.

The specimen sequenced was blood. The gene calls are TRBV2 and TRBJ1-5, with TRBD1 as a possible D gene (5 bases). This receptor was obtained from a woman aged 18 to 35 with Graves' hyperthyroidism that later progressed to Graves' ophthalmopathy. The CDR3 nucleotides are TGTGCCAGCAATCAGGGCAATAGCAATCAGCCCCAGCATTTT. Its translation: CASNQGNSNQPQHF.